This record covers a single T cell receptor beta chain. Its antigen remains unidentified. Only CD45RO-negative cells positively selected for CCR7 counted as naive CD8 cells, so terminally differentiated effector memory CD45RA+ cells were excluded. This sample is drawn from a study of shared clonotypes between healthy human individuals. Points from the study as a whole: Compared with memory subsets, naive subsets generally had larger estimated richness. Of the naive CD4 clonotypes, about 5% were shared across several donors.

In the study's own analysis: Junction-only immunoSEQ data arrived without quality scores, meaning filtering differed. Using immunoSEQ multiplex PCR, the repertoire was profiled, and TCRdb retains in-frame clones only, with some absent. Clone size and the V and J calls come from that table; the DNA yielded D and trimming. The sample yields about 2.2 million clones, about 92% seen once. V dropped 7 bases and J dropped 0; count of bases not matched to a gene: 3. Germline CDR1 reads LNHDA; CDR2 reads SQIVND (reference sequence). The CDR3 sequence is 13 residues long. Source material: naive CD8+ T cells from PBMCs. This clonotype originated in a man aged 18-30 years in good health. Some clones in this sample may be carry-over from other donors' samples. The gene calls are TRBV19 and TRBJ2-7; 7 bases map to TRBD1. The CDR3 sequence is CASTNRGSYEQYF. For the CDR3, the DNA is TGTGCCAGTACGAACAGGGGCTCCTACGAGCAGTACTTC.